This T cell receptor (beta chain) is drawn from a study of T-cell memory formation after mild COVID-19 (dated by TCRdb to the early 2020s). With regard to the full study: TCR sequence clusters from the two donors were largely donor specific. Two young, previously healthy adult volunteers, one female and one male, were included in the cohort. In a couple of donors, T-cell clones that expanded and contracted after mild COVID-19 were followed by sequencing TCRalpha and TCRbeta repertoires longitudinally.

The listed sequencing device is Illumina NovaSeq 6000. cDNA libraries for TCRalpha and TCRbeta were prepared by 5'RACE using constant-segment primers, with sample barcodes and unique molecular identifiers added. Trizol reagent was used to extract RNA from every sample. Library amplification was performed in two PCR steps, and a second sample barcode and Illumina TruSeq adapters were introduced in the second step. Libraries were sequenced on an Illumina NovaSeq with 2 x 150 bp paired-end reads. In the paper's pipeline: Reads were demultiplexed and collapsed into UMI-guided consensus sequences with migec v1.2.7. Using mixcr v2.1.11, the UMI consensuses were aligned to TRA and TRB V and J templates and assembled into clonotypes. A clonotype was counted as expanded or contracted only if both edgeR and NoisET called the change significant, with noise models trained on biological replicates. edgeR calls used a false discovery rate-adjusted p below 0.01 and a log2 fold-change threshold of 1. PCA with hierarchical clustering of max-normalized trajectories of the 1000 most abundant clonotypes was used as exploratory dynamics analysis. Separately sequenced CD4+ and CD8+ repertoires were used to assign a CD4 or CD8 phenotype to each responding clone. TCRdb redid the processing of the public reads, applying fastp at Q25 and MiXCR, and retained in-frame beta chains. When rows share a CDR3 protein, they turn into one entry using the most common DNA and genes. The V and J calls reflect TCRdb's pipeline rather than the authors' work. The sample records around 420,000 distinct CDR3 sequences, roughly a quarter of which are singletons. The top ten constitute about 10% of the sample.

PBMCs were isolated by Ficoll-Paque density gradient centrifugation. Broad study findings and their caveats: Clones that contracted from day 15 to 85 showed balanced CD4/CD8 phenotypes, whereas a second wave of clones that expanded from day 15 to 37 leaned towards CD4+. SARS-CoV-2 specificity of the second-wave clones peaking on day 37 was not confirmed. Some responding clones were detected in pre-infection memory, which suggested that pre-existing cross-reactive memory T cells had joined the SARS-CoV-2 response. Only two mild cases were covered by the study, and larger cohorts that include severe cases with pre-infection samples were considered necessary. Contracting CD4+ clones were located mainly in the CM and EM memory subsets, whereas CD8+ clones were found to be enriched in EMRA.

Reading the germline V gene (reference sequence) gives CDR1 DFQATT and CDR2 SNEGSKA. V is reduced by 3 bases and J by 0 bases, leaving a spacing of 15 bases between them. Taken from cysteine to phenylalanine, the CDR3 has 15 residues. Kept here is only the CDR3 DNA, which spans 45 bases and is read in frame from base 1. This clonotype came up a few times. No cognate antigen has been identified for it. One base away there is no much larger clone; base qualities are not given. The sequence derives from an adult woman who had mild COVID-19 (a few samples of this study predate the infection). The sample titles of this study are shuffled in the database, so cell type and time point are left out; the donor was told from shared clones. The chain uses TRBV20-1 and TRBJ2-7; matching of 6 bases hints at TRBD1 as the D gene. The sequencing input was PBMCs or a T cell subset sorted from them (not recorded which). The nucleotides are TGCAGTGCTAGGGAGGTTTGGGGGCCCTCCTACGAGCAGTACTTC. Translated, this is CSAREVWGPSYEQYF.